This paragraph reports one T cell receptor (beta chain). What this receptor recognizes is not known. No much larger clone is present one base from it, and per-base qualities are unavailable. This entry is derived from a study of regulatory T cells in long-lasting Graves disease (dated by TCRdb to about 2021). General notes on the study: Newly diagnosed Graves' disease patients had taken antithyroid drugs for less than 3 months. The study was registered as a clinical trial and conducted in China. A total of around 35 samples underwent TCR sequencing: about 13 from persistent and around 20 from newly diagnosed Graves' disease patients. This study used TCR sequencing and RNA sequencing of peripheral blood to compare persistent Graves' disease patients against newly diagnosed Graves' disease patients. Points the paper makes about the study in general: Persistent disease showed preferential use of TRBV28, TRBJ1-2 and TRBJ2-5, whereas newly diagnosed disease favored TRBV20-1 and TRBJ2-1. Peripheral blood alone was examined, since thyroid tissue, which constituted the primary lesion, could not be accessed. The authors noted that the small sample size was a limitation that may lower accuracy. Compared with newly diagnosed patients, patients with persistent Graves' disease had lower TCR Shannon entropy and fewer highly expanded clones, which suggests clonal expansion. Sequencing and analysis were restricted to the TCR beta chain. A larger number of public clonotypes was shared among persistent patients (about 2,700) than among newly diagnosed patients (around 970).

Receptor amplification or capture employed multiplex PCR. The data were produced on an Illumina HiSeq 4000. To build TCR beta libraries, CDR3 regions were amplified by Arm-PCR using iRepertoire HTBI primers. Gel purification was performed on PCR products prior to sequencing. Per the source publication's procedure: A total of roughly 58 TRBV and about 13 TRBJ segments were identified across samples and were used for gene usage analysis of CDR3 amino acid clonotypes. COPE and FqMerger were used to merge filtered high-quality paired reads into contigs. BLAST was used to align contigs to the IMGT TRBV, TRBD and TRBJ reference genes, and CDR3 was defined following IMGT. Highly expanded clones were defined as clonotypes with a frequency above 0.1%. Repertoire diversity was measured by Shannon entropy, and V-J evenness by the Gini coefficient. A clonotype found in more than one individual was treated as public. The public reads were run again by TCRdb, first through fastp at Q25 and then through MiXCR, and only productive beta chains were kept. Rows are combined by CDR3 protein, so each entry shows the most common genes and DNA. TCRdb's processing, not the authors', yielded these V and J calls. This sample is represented by around 250,000 distinct CDR3 sequences; around 20% of them were singletons. The ten largest clones add up to approximately 13% of the sample.

The sample's time point label, decoded: newly diagnosed GD, antithyroid drugs for less than 3 months. RNA was extracted from PBMCs in TRIzol for both TCR sequencing and RNA sequencing. Graves' disease was diagnosed according to American Thyroid Association guidelines. The patients came from an endocrinology department in Xi'an, China. From each patient, around 9.3 milliliters of peripheral blood was collected into an EDTA anticoagulant tube. Ficoll Paque Plus density gradient separation was used to isolate PBMCs, and no additional T cell sorting was done. RNA quality was checked with an Agilent 2100 Bioanalyzer and agarose gel, and concentration with a NanoDrop 2000. For CDR1 and CDR2, the germline V gene lists SQVTM and ANQGSEA. The CDR3 has 12 amino acids, counting the end cysteine and phenylalanine. The kept DNA is CDR3 alone, 36 bases in frame from the first base. The trim is 5 bases for V and 4 bases for J, with a gap of 8 bases between the germline ends.

The clonotype originates from a female donor with Graves disease. This chain is built from TRBV29-1 and TRBJ1-4; a weak D assignment points to TRBD1 (5 bases agree). The source was peripheral blood mononuclear cells (PBMCs), collected at new diagnosis, from a patient treated with antithyroid drugs. The CDR3 loop reads CSVRDGNEKLFF. The DNA sequence follows: TGCAGCGTTAGGGACGGTAATGAAAAACTGTTTTTT.